Listed below are T cell receptor beta chains from one sample, sequenced in a study of T cell responses to AZD1222 COVID-19 vaccine. Here immunoSEQ multiplex PCR was the method, and the copy in TCRdb shows in-frame clones only, minus some. The data show around 99,000 clones, more than 70% seen once. The starting material was peripheral blood, obtained on day 0 of AZD1222 vaccination. Receptors were obtained from an adult in good health. Both conserved end residues are part of each CDR3. A D gene is named only where the DNA matches it firmly. The listing skips clone size in some rows; elsewhere it reads once, few, many or a size class.

>TRBV6-2/TRBV6-3|-|TRBJ2-2|-
TGTGCCAGCAGTCTAACCGGGCCGGTCTACGGGGAGCTGTTTTTT
CASSLTGPVYGELFF
>TRBV24-1|TRBD1|TRBJ1-2|-
TGTGCCACCAGTGGCCAAGGGGGCTTGGGCTACACCTTC
CATSGQGGLGYTF
>TRBV5-1|TRBD1|TRBJ1-1|-
TGCGCCAGCAGCTTGTGGGGGGACAGCAACACTGAAGCTTTCTTT
CASSLWGDSNTEAFF
>TRBV18|-|TRBJ2-7|-
TGTGCCAGCTCACCACCGGGGCGGGCCTCCTACGAGCAGTACTTC
CASSPPGRASYEQYF
>TRBV2|TRBD1|TRBJ2-2|-
TGTGCCAGCACTGGGACAGGGGCGAACACCGGGGAGCTGTTTTTT
CASTGTGANTGELFF
>TRBV27|TRBD1|TRBJ2-7|-
TGTGCCAGTCGCCGGGACAGGTACTCCTACGAGCAGTACTTC
CASRRDRYSYEQYF
>TRBV28|TRBD1|TRBJ1-4|-
TGTGCCAGCAGTCTCACAGGGGGCCGGACTAATGAAAAACTGTTTTTT
CASSLTGGRTNEKLFF
>TRBV4-1|TRBD1|TRBJ2-7|-
TGCGCCAGCAGCGGGACAGGGGGACTTACCTACGAGCAGTACTTC
CASSGTGGLTYEQYF
>TRBV2|TRBD2|TRBJ2-1|-
TGTGCCAGCAGTGAATCACGCGGGAGGGCCGCCAATGAGCAGTTCTTC
CASSESRGRAANEQFF
>TRBV3-1/TRBV3-2|TRBD2|TRBJ2-3|-
TGTGCCAGCAGCCAAGAAGGGCTAGCGGTCACAGATACGCAGTATTTT
CASSQEGLAVTDTQYF
>TRBV4-2|-|TRBJ1-2|once
TGTGCCAGCAGCCAGTCCAACTATGGCTACACCTTC
CASSQSNYGYTF
>TRBV28|-|TRBJ2-7|-
TGTGCCAGCAGTTCAACAGGGAGAAGGTACGAGCAGTACTTC
CASSSTGRRYEQYF
>TRBV7-2|-|TRBJ2-2|-
TGTGCCAGCAGCGAGGACCGTCAAACCGGGGAGCTGTTTTTT
CASSEDRQTGELFF
>TRBV7-2|TRBD1|TRBJ2-5|-
TGTGCCAGCAGCGCACAGGGGGCGCGGGAGACCCAGTACTTC
CASSAQGARETQYF
>TRBV5-1|-|TRBJ2-7|once
TGCGCCAGCAGCTCCTTTTACGAGAGCTACGAGCAGTACTTC
CASSSFYESYEQYF
>TRBV5-1|TRBD1|TRBJ2-7|once
TGCGCCAGCAGTCCCGGGACAGGGCTGAGCTCCTACGAGCAGTACTTC
CASSPGTGLSSYEQYF
>TRBV28|-|TRBJ2-3|-
TGTGCCAGCAGTTTAGGTGGAATGGAGGATACGCAGTATTTT
CASSLGGMEDTQYF
>TRBV5-6|-|TRBJ1-4|-
TGTGCCAGCAGCTTGGCCCGGGCGAATGAAAAACTGTTTTTT
CASSLARANEKLFF
>TRBV11-2|-|TRBJ1-2|-
TGTGCCAGCAGCTTAGATCCGGTGAACTATGGCTACACCTTC
CASSLDPVNYGYTF
>TRBV7-3|-|TRBJ1-1|-
TGTGCCAGCAGCTTAATCATCGGGGACGAAGCTTTCTTT
CASSLIIGDEAFF
>TRBV19|-|TRBJ2-4|-
TGTGCCAGTAGGGGGAGCGGGGCCAAAAACATTCAGTACTTC
CASRGSGAKNIQYF
>TRBV9|-|TRBJ2-2|-
TGTGCCAGCAGCGTAGCGTGGGGTCCCGGGGAGCTGTTTTTT
CASSVAWGPGELFF
>TRBV7-6|TRBD2|TRBJ2-7|once
TGTGCCAGCAGCTTAGGAAGGCGGGAGCTGTCCTACGAGCAGTACTTC
CASSLGRRELSYEQYF
>TRBV9|-|TRBJ2-7|-
TGTGCCAGCAGCGTAGAAGGATGGTCTTCTGGCGAGCAGTACTTC
CASSVEGWSSGEQYF
>TRBV29-1|-|TRBJ1-5|-
TGCAGCGTGGGCAGGGGAGACGGTCAGCCCCAGCATTTT
CSVGRGDGQPQHF
>TRBV12-5|TRBD2|TRBJ2-1|-
TGTGCTAGTGGTTTGGGTTCTAGCGGGAGTAATGAGCAGTTCTTC
CASGLGSSGSNEQFF
>TRBV29-1|-|TRBJ2-7|-
TGCAGCGTTCGATCGGACCCGGCCGAGCAGTACTTC
CSVRSDPAEQYF
>TRBV5-4|TRBD1|TRBJ1-1|once
TGTGCCAGCAGCTTGAGAGGGGGCATGAACACTGAAGCTTTCTTT
CASSLRGGMNTEAFF
>TRBV18|-|TRBJ1-1|once
TGTGCCAGCTCACCGGCAGTGAGCATGAACACTGAAGCTTTCTTT
CASSPAVSMNTEAFF
>TRBV4-3|-|TRBJ2-7|-
TGCGCCAGCAGCCCGACAGTGATCTACGAGCAGTACTTC
CASSPTVIYEQYF
>TRBV7-3|TRBD1|TRBJ1-1|-
TGTGCCAGCAGCTTAATGGGACAGGGGGACACTGAAGCTTTCTTT
CASSLMGQGDTEAFF
>TRBV6-5|-|TRBJ2-3|-
TGTGCCAGCAGGCCGGACAGTACAGATACGCAGTATTTT
CASRPDSTDTQYF
>TRBV3-1/TRBV3-2|TRBD1|TRBJ1-2|-
TGTGCCAGCAGCCAGGACAGGGGCGTGGGCTACACCTTC
CASSQDRGVGYTF
>TRBV9|-|TRBJ1-5|-
TGTGCCAGCAGCCGGGAGGGAGTTCAGCCCCAGCATTTT
CASSREGVQPQHF
>TRBV29-1|-|TRBJ2-5|-
TGCAGCGTTGAACGTGGGGAGACCCAGTACTTC
CSVERGETQYF
>TRBV30|-|TRBJ1-1|few
TGTGCCTGGAGTAGCATGGGGAACACTGAAGCTTTCTTT
CAWSSMGNTEAFF
>TRBV28|TRBD1|TRBJ2-4|-
TGTGCCAGCAGCCCGACAGGGGGCCTCGGAAACATTCAGTACTTC
CASSPTGGLGNIQYF
>TRBV6-4|-|TRBJ1-2|few
TGTGCCAGCAGGGGCCTCTATGGCTACACCTTC
CASRGLYGYTF
>TRBV27|TRBD1|TRBJ2-7|-
TGTGCCAGCAATCCCCCGGGACAGTTGTACGAGCAGTACTTC
CASNPPGQLYEQYF
>TRBV4-2|-|TRBJ1-3|-
TGTGCCAGCAGCCAAGATCGGTCGGGTGGAAACACCATATATTTT
CASSQDRSGGNTIYF
>TRBV30|-|TRBJ1-2|-
TGTGCCTCGGGGAGGGCAGGGAACTATGGCTACACCTTC
CASGRAGNYGYTF
>TRBV2|TRBD1|TRBJ1-1|-
TGTGCCAGCAGTCTCCGGGACAGCGTCACTGAAGCTTTCTTT
CASSLRDSVTEAFF
>TRBV6-4|TRBD2|TRBJ2-1|-
TGTGCCAGCAGTGGTCAGCGGGGCGATGAGCAGTTCTTC
CASSGQRGDEQFF
>TRBV7-9|-|TRBJ2-7|-
TGTGCCAGCAGCCAGGACTCCACCTACGAGCAGTACTTC
CASSQDSTYEQYF
>TRBV7-3|TRBD1|TRBJ1-6|-
TGTGCCAGCAGCCCGACAGGGAATAATTCACCCCTCCACTTT
CASSPTGNNSPLHF
>TRBV6-5|-|TRBJ2-5|-
TGTGCCAGCAGTTATCTACCGAGCGGGCCTCCAGACTTC
CASSYLPSGPPDF
>TRBV19|-|TRBJ2-7|-
TGTGCCAGTAGAAGGGGGGGGAGCTCCTACGAGCAGTACTTC
CASRRGGSSYEQYF
>TRBV9|-|TRBJ1-6|-
TGTGCCAGCAGCGTAGGCCAGCGCGGTTCACCCCTCCACTTT
CASSVGQRGSPLHF
>TRBV9|-|TRBJ1-2|-
TGTGCCAGCAGCGTAGAGGAATTGTCGTCTGGCTACACCTTC
CASSVEELSSGYTF
>TRBV5-8|-|TRBJ1-5|-
TGTGCCAGCAGCTTGGAGGGTCGCAACAATCAGCCCCAGCATTTT
CASSLEGRNNQPQHF
>TRBV9|TRBD2|TRBJ2-7|-
TGTGCCAGCAGCGTAGGCCCCGCGGGAGACTCCTACGAGCAGTACTTC
CASSVGPAGDSYEQYF
>TRBV19|-|TRBJ1-4|-
TGTGCCAGTAGTACGCAGGGGATTGTTGAAAAACTGTTTTTT
CASSTQGIVEKLFF
>TRBV28|TRBD1|TRBJ1-3|once
TGTGCCAGCAGTAGGACAGGGGGAGAAAACACCATATATTTT
CASSRTGGENTIYF
>TRBV28|-|TRBJ1-3|-
TGTGCCAGCAGATACAGGGAGTACACCATATATTTT
CASRYREYTIYF
>TRBV2|-|TRBJ2-2|-
TGTGCCAGCAGTGGGGGGAACACCGGGGAGCTGTTTTTT
CASSGGNTGELFF
>TRBV19|-|TRBJ1-2|-
TGTGCCAGTAGTACCGCCGGTTATGGGGTTAGAATTGGCTACACCTTC
CASSTAGYGVRIGYTF
>TRBV1|-|TRBJ1-1|-
TGCACCGTCTTCACTGAAGCTTTCTTT
CTVFTEAFF